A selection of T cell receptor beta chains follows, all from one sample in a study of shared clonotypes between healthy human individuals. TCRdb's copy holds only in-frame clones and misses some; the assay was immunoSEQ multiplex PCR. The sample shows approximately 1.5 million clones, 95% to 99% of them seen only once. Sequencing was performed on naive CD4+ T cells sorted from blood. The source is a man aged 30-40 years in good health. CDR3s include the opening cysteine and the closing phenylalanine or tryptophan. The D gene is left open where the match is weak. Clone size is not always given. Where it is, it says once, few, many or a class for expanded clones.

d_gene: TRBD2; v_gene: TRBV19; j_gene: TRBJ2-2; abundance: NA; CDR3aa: CASSLAGVRTGELFF; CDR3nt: TGTGCCAGTAGCCTAGCGGGAGTGAGGACCGGGGAGCTGTTTTTT
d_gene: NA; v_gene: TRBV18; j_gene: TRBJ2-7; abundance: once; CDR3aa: CASSPRGAGDPYEQYF; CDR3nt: TGTGCCAGCTCACCAAGGGGGGCAGGGGACCCCTACGAGCAGTACTTC
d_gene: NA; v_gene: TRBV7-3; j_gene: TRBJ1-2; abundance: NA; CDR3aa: CASSLDGYGYTF; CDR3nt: TGTGCCAGCAGCTTAGATGGTTATGGCTACACCTTC
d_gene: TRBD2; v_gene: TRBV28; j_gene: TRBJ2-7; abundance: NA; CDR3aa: CASSSPLAGAHYEQYF; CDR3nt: TGTGCCAGCAGTTCCCCACTAGCGGGAGCCCACTACGAGCAGTACTTC
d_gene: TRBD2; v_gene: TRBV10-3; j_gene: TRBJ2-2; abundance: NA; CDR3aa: CAISAWTSGRKNTGELFF; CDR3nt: TGTGCCATCAGTGCATGGACTAGCGGGAGGAAGAACACCGGGGAGCTGTTTTTT
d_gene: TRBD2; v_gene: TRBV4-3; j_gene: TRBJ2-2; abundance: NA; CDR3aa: CASSQEGLVGTGELFF; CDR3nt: TGCGCCAGCAGCCAAGAGGGACTAGTGGGAACCGGGGAGCTGTTTTTT
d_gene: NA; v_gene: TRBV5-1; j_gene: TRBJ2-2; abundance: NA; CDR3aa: CASSLGGGELFF; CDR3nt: TGCGCCAGCAGCTTGGGTGGCGGGGAGCTGTTTTTT
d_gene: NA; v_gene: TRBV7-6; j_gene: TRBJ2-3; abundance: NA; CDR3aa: CASSRLHQGSYTDTQYF; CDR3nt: TGTGCCAGCAGCCGCCTTCATCAGGGTTCTTACACAGATACGCAGTATTTT
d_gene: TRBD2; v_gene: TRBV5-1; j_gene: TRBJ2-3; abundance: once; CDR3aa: CASSIKRESLSSTDTQYF; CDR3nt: TGCGCCAGCAGCATAAAGCGGGAGAGTCTGTCTAGCACAGATACGCAGTATTTT
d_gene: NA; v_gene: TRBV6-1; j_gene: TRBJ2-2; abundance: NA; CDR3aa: CASSGGTNTGELFF; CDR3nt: TGTGCCAGCAGTGGGGGGACGAACACCGGGGAGCTGTTTTTT
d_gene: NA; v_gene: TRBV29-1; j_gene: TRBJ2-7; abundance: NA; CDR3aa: CSVNDKSSYEQYF; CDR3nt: TGCAGCGTCAACGACAAGAGCTCCTACGAGCAGTACTTC
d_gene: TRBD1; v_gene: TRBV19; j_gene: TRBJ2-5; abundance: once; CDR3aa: CASSISARGQETQYF; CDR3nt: TGTGCCAGTAGTATTTCGGCCAGGGGGCAAGAGACCCAGTACTTC
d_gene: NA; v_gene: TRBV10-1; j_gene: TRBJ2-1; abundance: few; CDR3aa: CASSRDSGGQFF; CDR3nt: TGCGCCAGCAGCCGGGATAGTGGTGGGCAGTTCTTC
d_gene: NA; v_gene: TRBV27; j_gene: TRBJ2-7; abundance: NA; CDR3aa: CASSLRDHTYEQYF; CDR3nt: TGTGCCAGCAGTTTGAGGGATCATACCTACGAGCAGTACTTC
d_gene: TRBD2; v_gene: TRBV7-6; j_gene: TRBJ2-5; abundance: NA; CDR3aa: CASSPKTSGQETQYF; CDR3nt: TGTGCCAGCAGCCCAAAGACTAGCGGTCAAGAGACCCAGTACTTC
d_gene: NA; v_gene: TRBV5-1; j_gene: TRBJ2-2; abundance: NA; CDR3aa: CASSPEGGGNTGELFF; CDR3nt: TGCGCCAGCAGCCCGGAGGGGGGAGGCAACACCGGGGAGCTGTTTTTT
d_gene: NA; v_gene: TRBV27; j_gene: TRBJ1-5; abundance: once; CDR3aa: CASSLRYRSAQGPLSPQHF; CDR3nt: TGTGCCAGCAGTCTTAGGTATCGTAGCGCACAGGGCCCATTATCACCCCAGCATTTT
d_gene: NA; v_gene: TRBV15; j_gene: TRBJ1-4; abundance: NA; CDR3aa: CATSRDWGQMEKLFF; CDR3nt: TGTGCCACCAGCAGAGACTGGGGCCAGATGGAAAAACTGTTTTTT
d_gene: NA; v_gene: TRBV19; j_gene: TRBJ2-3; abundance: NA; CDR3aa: CASSPDSTDTQYF; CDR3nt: TGTGCCAGTAGCCCGGACAGCACAGATACGCAGTATTTT
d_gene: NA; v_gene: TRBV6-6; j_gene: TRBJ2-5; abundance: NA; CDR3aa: CASSSGGTETQYF; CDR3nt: TGTGCCAGCAGTTCTGGGGGAACGGAGACCCAGTACTTC
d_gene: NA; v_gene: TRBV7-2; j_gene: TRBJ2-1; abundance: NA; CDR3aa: CASSLAISYNEQFF; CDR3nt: TGTGCCAGCAGCTTAGCAATTTCATACAATGAGCAGTTCTTC
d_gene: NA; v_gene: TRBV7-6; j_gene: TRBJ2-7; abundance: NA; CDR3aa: CASSLNRGDEQYF; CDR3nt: TGTGCCAGCAGCTTAAATCGGGGAGACGAGCAGTACTTC